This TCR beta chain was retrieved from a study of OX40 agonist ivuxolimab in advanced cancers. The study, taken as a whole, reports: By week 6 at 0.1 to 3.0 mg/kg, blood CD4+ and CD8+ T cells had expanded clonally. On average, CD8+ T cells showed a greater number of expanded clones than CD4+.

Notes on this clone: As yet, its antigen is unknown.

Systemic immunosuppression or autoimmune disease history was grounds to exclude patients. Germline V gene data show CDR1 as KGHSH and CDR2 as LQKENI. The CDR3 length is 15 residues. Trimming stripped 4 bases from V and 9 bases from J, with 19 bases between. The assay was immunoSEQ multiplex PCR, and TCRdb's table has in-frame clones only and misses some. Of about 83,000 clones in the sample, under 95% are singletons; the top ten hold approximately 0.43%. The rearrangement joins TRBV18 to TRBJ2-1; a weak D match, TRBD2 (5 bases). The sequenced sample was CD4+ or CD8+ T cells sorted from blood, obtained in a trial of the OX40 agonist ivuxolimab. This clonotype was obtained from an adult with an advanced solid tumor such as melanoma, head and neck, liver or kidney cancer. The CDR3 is CASSLDLSATSEQFF. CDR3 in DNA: TGTGCCAGCTCACTGGACTTGTCCGCGACGAGTGAGCAGTTCTTC.